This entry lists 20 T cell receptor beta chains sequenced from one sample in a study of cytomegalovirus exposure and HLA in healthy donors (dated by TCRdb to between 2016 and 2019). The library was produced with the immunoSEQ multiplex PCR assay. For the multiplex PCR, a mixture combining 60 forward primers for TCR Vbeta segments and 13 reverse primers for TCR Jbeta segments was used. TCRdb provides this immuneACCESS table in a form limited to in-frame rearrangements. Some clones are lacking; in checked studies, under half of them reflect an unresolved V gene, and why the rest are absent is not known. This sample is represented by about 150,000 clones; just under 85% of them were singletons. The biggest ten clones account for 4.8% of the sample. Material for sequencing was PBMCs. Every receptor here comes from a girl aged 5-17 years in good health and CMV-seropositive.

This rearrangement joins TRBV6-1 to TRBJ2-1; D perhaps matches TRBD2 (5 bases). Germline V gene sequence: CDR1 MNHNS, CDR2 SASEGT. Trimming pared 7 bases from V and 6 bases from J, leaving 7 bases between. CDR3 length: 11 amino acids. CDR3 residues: CASIRGNEQFF. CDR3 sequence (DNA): TGTGCCAGCATACGGGGCAATGAGCAGTTCTTC.

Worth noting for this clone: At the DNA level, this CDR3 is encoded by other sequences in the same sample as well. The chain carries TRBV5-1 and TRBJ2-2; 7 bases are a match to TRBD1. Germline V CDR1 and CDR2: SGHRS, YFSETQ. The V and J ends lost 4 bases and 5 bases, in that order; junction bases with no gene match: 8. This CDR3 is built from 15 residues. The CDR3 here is CASSPDRVGTGELFF. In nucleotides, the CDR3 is TGCGCCAGCAGCCCCGACAGGGTGGGGACCGGGGAGCTGTTTTTT. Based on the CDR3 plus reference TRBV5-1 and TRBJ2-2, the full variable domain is KAGVTQTPRYLIKTRGQQVTLSCSPISGHRSVSWYQQTPGQGLQFLFEYFSETQRNKGNFPGRFSGRQFSNSRSEMNVSTLELGDSALYLCASSPDRVGTGELFFGEGSRLTVL.

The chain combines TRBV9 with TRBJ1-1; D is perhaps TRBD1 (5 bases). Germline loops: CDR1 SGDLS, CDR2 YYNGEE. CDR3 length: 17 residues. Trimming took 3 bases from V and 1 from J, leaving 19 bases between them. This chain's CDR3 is CASSASLGGGPNTEAFF. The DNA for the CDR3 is TGTGCCAGCAGCGCCTCCCTGGGGGGGGGTCCGAACACTGAAGCTTTCTTT.

The CDR3 DNA is TGTGCCTGGAGTGTCGGACTAGCGGGGGGTGAGCAGTTCTTC. Its protein is CAWSVGLAGGEQFF. This sequence joins TRBV30 and TRBJ2-1, with 14 bases aligning to TRBD2. Germline V CDR1 and CDR2: GTSNPN, SVGIG (reference sequence). Trimming at V came to 0 bases and at J to 9 bases, leaving 1 base not matched to a gene. CDR3 length: 14 residues.

The CDR3 loop is CASSASGGYEQYF. CDR3 in DNA: TGTGCCAGCAGTGCGTCCGGGGGCTACGAGCAGTACTTC. This chain uses TRBV2 with TRBJ2-7; perhaps TRBD2 as D (6 bases). Germline lookup yields CDR1 SNHLY and CDR2 FYNNEI. The V gene lost 4 bases and the J gene lost 3 bases, with 10 bases spanning the gap. The CDR3 extends over 13 amino acids.

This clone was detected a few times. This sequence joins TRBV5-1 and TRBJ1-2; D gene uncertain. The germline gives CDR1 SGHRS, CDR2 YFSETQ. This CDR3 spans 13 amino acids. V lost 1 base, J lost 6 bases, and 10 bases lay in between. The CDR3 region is CASSLYESDGYTF. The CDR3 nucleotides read TGCGCCAGCAGCTTGTATGAGTCGGATGGCTACACCTTC.

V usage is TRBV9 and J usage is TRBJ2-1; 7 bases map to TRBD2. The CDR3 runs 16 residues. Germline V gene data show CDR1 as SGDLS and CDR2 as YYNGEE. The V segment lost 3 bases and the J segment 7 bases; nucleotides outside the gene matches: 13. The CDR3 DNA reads TGTGCCAGCAGCGCCTCGGGACTAAAGGGGAGGAATGAGCAGTTCTTC. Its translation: CASSASGLKGRNEQFF.

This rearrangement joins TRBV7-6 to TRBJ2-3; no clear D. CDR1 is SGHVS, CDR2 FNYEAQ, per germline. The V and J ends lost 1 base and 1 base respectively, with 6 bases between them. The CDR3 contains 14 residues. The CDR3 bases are TGTGCCAGCAGCTTAGGGTCAGGCACAGATACGCAGTATTTT. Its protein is CASSLGSGTDTQYF.

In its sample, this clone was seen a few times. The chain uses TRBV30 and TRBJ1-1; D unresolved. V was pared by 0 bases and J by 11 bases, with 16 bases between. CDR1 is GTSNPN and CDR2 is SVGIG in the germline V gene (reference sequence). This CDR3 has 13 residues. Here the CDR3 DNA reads TGTGCCTGGAGTGTACTCATTGGGCAGAAGGCTTTCTTT. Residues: CAWSVLIGQKAFF.

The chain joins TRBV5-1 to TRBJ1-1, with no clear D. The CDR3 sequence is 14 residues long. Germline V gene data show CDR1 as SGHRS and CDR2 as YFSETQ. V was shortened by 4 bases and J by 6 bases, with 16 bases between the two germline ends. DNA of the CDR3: TGCGCCAGCAGCATCGAACACGGGAGGTCTGAAGCTTTCTTT. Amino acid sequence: CASSIEHGRSEAFF.

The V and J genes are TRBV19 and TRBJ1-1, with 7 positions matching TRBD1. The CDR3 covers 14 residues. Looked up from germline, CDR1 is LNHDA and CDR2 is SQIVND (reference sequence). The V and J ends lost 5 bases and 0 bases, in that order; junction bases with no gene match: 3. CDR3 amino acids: CASSQGQLNTEAFF. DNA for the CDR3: TGTGCCAGTAGTCAGGGACAGCTGAACACTGAAGCTTTCTTT.

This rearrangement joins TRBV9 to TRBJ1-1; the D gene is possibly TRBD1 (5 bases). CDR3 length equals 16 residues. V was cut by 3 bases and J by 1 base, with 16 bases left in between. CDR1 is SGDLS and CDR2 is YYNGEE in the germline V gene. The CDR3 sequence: CASSAVGAFPNTEAFF. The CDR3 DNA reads TGTGCCAGCAGCGCTGTTGGGGCCTTCCCGAACACTGAAGCTTTCTTT.

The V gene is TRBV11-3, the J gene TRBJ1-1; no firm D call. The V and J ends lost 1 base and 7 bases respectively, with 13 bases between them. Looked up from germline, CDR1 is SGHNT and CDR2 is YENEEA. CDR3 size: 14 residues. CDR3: CASSLVREWGEAFF. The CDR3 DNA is TGTGCCAGCAGCTTAGTTAGGGAGTGGGGTGAAGCTTTCTTT.

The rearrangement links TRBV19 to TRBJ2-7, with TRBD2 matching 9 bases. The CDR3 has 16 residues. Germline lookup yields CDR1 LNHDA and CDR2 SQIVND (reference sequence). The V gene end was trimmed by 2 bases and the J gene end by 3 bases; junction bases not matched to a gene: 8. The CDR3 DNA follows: TGTGCCAGTAGTATAAGGGCTAGCGGGGTAATCTACGAGCAGTACTTC. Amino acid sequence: CASSIRASGVIYEQYF.

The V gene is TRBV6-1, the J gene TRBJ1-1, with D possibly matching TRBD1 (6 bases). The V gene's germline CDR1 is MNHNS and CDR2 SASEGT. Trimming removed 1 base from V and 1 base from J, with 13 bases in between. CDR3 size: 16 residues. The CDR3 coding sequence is TGTGCCAGCAGTGAAGAAGGCGGCAGGGGGAACACTGAAGCTTTCTTT. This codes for CASSEEGGRGNTEAFF.

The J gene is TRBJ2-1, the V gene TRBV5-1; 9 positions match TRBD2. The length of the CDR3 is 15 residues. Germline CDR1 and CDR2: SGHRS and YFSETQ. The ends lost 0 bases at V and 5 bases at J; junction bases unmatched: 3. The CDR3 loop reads CASSLVSGGNNEQFF. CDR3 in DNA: TGCGCCAGCAGCTTGGTTAGCGGGGGTAACAATGAGCAGTTCTTC. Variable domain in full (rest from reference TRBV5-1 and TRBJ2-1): KAGVTQTPRYLIKTRGQQVTLSCSPISGHRSVSWYQQTPGQGLQFLFEYFSETQRNKGNFPGRFSGRQFSNSRSEMNVSTLELGDSALYLCASSLVSGGNNEQFFGPGTRLTVL.

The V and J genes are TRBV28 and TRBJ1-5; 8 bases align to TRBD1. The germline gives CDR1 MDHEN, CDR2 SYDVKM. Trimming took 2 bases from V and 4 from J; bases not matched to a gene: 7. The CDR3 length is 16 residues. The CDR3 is CASSLLGQGLNQPQHF. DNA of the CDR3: TGTGCCAGCAGTTTACTTGGACAGGGCCTTAATCAGCCCCAGCATTTT.

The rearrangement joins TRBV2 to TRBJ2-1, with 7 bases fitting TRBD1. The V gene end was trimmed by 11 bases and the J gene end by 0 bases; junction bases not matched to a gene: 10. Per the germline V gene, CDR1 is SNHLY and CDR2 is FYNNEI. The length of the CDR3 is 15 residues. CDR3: CAQAEGAGSYNEQFF. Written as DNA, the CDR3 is TGTGCCCAGGCTGAGGGGGCCGGCTCCTACAATGAGCAGTTCTTC.

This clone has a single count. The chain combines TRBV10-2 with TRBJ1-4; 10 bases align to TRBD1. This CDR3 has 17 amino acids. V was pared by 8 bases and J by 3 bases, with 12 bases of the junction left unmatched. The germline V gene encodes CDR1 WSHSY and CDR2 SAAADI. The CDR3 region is CASFGQGETRANEKLFF. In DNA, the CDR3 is TGCGCCAGCTTTGGACAGGGGGAAACAAGGGCTAATGAAAAACTGTTTTTT.

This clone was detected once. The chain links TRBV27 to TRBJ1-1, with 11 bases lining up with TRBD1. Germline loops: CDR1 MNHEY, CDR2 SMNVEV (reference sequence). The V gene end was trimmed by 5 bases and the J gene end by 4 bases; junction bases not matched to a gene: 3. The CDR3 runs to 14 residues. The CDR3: CASSGDRGSTEAFF. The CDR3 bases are TGTGCCAGCAGTGGGGACAGGGGGTCCACTGAAGCTTTCTTT.